This T cell receptor beta chain appears in the sequencing data of a study of T cell responses to AZD1222 COVID-19 vaccine. This CDR3 has 13 amino acids. CDR1 LGHNA and CDR2 YNFKEQ come from the germline V gene. V lost 0 bases, J lost 10 bases, and 12 bases lay in between. Study findings and constraints: Repertoires were obtained only post-peak T cell response. Dominant CD4 TCR responses targeted spike regions 160-218 and 743-854. Baseline seropositivity characterized only a handful of AZD1222 recipients.

About this clone: Its target is not known.

Sequencing used immunoSEQ multiplex PCR; TCRdb keeps in-frame clones, though not all of them. The repertoire holds over 100,000 clones, with roughly nine tenths as singletons. V and J are TRBV4-2 and TRBJ1-1; no reliable D call. The source material was peripheral blood, sampled on day 0 of AZD1222 vaccination. The sequence was obtained from an adult in good health. The CDR3 sequence is CASSQEARGRAFF. The CDR3 DNA sequence: TGTGCCAGCAGCCAAGAAGCACGTGGGCGAGCTTTCTTT.